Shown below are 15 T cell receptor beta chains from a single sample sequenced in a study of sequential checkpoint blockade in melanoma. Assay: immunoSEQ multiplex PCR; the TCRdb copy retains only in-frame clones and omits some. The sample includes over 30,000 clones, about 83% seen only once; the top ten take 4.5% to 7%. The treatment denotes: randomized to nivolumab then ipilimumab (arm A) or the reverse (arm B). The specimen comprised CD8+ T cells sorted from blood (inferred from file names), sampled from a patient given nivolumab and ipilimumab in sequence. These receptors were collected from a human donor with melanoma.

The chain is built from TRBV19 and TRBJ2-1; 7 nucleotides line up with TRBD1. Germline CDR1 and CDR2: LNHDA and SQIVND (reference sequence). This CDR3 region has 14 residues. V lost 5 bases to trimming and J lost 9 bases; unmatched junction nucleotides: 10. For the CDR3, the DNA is TGTGCCAGTAGTCTGACAGGGTTGTGGGTTGAGCAGTTCTTC. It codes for CASSLTGLWVEQFF. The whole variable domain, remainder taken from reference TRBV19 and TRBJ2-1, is DGGITQSPKYLFRKEGQNVTLSCEQNLNHDAMYWYRQDPGQGLRLIYYSQIVNDFQKGDIAEGYSVSREKKESFPLTVTSAQKNPTAFYLCASSLTGLWVEQFFGPGTRLTVL.

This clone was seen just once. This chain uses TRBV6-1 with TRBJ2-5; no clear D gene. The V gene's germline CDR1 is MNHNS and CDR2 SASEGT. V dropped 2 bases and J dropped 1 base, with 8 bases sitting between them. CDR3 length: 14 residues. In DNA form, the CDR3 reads TGTGCCAGCAGTGAATTTGGCCCCCAAGAGACCCAGTACTTC. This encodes CASSEFGPQETQYF.

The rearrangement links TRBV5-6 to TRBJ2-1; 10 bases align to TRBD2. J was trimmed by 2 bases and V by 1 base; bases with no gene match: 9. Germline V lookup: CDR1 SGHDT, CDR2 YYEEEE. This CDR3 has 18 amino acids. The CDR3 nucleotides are TGTGCCAGCAGCTTGACTAGCGGGATGGAAATGACCTACAATGAGCAGTTCTTC. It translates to CASSLTSGMEMTYNEQFF. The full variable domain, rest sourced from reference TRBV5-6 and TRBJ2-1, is DAGVTQSPTHLIKTRGQQVTLRCSPKSGHDTVSWYQQALGQGPQFIFQYYEEEERQRGNFPDRFSGHQFPNYSSELNVNALLLGDSALYLCASSLTSGMEMTYNEQFFGPGTRLTVL.

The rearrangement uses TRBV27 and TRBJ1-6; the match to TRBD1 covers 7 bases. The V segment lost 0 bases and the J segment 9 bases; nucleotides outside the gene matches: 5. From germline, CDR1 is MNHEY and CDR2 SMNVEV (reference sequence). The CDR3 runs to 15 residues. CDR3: CASSLSSGGGSPLHF. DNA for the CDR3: TGTGCCAGCAGTTTATCATCAGGGGGTGGTTCACCCCTCCACTTT.

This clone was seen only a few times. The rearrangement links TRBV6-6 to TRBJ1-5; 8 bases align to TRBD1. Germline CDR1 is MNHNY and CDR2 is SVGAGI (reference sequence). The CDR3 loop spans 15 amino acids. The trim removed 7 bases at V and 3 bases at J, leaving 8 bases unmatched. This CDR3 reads CASTMGQANNQPQHF. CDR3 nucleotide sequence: TGTGCCAGCACCATGGGACAGGCTAACAATCAGCCCCAGCATTTT.

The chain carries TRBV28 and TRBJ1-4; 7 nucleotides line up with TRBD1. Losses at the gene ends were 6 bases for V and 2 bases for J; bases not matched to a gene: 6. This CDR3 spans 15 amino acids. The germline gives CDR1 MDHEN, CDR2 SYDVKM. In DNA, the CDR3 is TGTGCCAGCAGGCTGGACAGGACGACTAATGAAAAACTGTTTTTT. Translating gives CASRLDRTTNEKLFF.

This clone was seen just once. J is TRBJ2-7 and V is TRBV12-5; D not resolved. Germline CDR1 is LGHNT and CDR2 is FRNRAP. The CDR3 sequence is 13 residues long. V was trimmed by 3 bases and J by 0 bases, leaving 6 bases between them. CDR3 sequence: CASGFESSYEQYF. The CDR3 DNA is TGTGCTAGTGGTTTCGAGAGCTCCTACGAGCAGTACTTC.

The DNA of the CDR3 is TGTGCCAGCACCGCGGGACTACTTCAAGAGACCCAGTACTTC. Protein product: CASTAGLLQETQYF. The chain employs TRBV6-1 and TRBJ2-5; TRBD2 matches 7 bases. Germline CDR1 MNHNS, CDR2 SASEGT. This CDR3 has 14 amino acids. With V trimmed by 7 bases and J by 2 bases, 7 bases remained unmatched.

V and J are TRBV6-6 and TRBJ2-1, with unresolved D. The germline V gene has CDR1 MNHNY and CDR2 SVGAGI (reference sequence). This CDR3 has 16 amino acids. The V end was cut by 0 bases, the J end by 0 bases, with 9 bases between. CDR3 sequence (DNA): TGTGCCAGCAGTTACTCCTATAGGAGCTCCTACAATGAGCAGTTCTTC. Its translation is CASSYSYRSSYNEQFF.

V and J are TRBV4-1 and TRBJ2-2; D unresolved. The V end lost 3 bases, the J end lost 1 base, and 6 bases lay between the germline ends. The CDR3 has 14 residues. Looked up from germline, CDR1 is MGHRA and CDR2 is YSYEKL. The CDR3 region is CASSQGENTGELFF. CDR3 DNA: TGCGCCAGCAGCCAGGGCGAGAACACCGGGGAGCTGTTTTTT.

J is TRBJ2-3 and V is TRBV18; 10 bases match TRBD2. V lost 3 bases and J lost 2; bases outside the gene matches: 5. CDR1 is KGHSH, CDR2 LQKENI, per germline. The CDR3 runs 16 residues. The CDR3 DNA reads TGTGCCAGCTCACCTGACCTAGCGGGGGACACAGATACGCAGTATTTT. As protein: CASSPDLAGDTDTQYF.

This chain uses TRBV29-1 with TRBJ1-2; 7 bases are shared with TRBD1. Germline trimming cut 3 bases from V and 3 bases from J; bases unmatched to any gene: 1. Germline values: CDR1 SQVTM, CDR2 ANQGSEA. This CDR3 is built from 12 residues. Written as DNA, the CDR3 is TGCAGCGTTGACGGGACAGACTATGGCTACACCTTC. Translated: CSVDGTDYGYTF. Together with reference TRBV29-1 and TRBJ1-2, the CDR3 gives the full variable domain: SAVISQKPSRDICQRGTSLTIQCQVDSQVTMMFWYRQQPGQSLTLIATANQGSEATYESGFVIDKFPISRPNLTFSTLTVSNMSPEDSSIYLCSVDGTDYGYTFGSGTRLTVV.

In DNA, the CDR3 is TGTGCCAGGGGACAGGTCGAAGCTTTCTTT. Residues: CARGQVEAFF. The chain uses TRBV5-4 and TRBJ1-1; TRBD1 matches at 8 bases. CDR1 is SGHNT and CDR2 is YYREEE in the germline V gene (reference sequence). Trimming removed 8 bases from V and 8 bases from J; junction bases left unmatched: 2. This CDR3 spans 10 amino acids.

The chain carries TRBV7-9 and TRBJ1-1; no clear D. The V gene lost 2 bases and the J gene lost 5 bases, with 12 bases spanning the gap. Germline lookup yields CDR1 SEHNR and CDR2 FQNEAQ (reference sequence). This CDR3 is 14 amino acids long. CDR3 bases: TGTGCCAGCAGCTTAACGGGGAGCGGGACTGAAGCTTTCTTT. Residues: CASSLTGSGTEAFF.

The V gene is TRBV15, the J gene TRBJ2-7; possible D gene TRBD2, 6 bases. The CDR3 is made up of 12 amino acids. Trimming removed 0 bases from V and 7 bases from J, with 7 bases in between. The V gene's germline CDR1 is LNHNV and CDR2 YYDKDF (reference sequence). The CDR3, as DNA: TGTGCCACCAGCAGAGATCTAGCGGAGCAGTACTTC. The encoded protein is CATSRDLAEQYF. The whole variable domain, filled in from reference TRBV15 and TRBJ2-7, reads DAMVIQNPRYQVTQFGKPVTLSCSQTLNHNVMYWYQQKSSQAPKLLFHYYDKDFNNEADTPDNFQSRRPNTSFCFLDIRSPGLGDTAMYLCATSRDLAEQYFGPGTRLTVT.